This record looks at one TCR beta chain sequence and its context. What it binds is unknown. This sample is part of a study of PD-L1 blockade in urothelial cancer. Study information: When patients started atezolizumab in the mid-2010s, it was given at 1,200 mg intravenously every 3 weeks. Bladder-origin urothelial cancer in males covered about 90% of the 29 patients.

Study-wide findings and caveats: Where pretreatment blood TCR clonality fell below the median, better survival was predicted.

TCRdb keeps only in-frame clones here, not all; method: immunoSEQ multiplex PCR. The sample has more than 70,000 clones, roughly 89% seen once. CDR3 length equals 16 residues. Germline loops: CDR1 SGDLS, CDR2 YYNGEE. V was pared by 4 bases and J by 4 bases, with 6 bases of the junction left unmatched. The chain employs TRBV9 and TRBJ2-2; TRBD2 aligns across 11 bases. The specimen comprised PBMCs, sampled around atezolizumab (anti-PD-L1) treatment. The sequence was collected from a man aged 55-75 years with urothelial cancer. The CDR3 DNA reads TGTGCCAGCAGCACTACTAGCGGGGGTAGCACCGGGGAGCTGTTTTTT. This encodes CASSTTSGGSTGELFF.